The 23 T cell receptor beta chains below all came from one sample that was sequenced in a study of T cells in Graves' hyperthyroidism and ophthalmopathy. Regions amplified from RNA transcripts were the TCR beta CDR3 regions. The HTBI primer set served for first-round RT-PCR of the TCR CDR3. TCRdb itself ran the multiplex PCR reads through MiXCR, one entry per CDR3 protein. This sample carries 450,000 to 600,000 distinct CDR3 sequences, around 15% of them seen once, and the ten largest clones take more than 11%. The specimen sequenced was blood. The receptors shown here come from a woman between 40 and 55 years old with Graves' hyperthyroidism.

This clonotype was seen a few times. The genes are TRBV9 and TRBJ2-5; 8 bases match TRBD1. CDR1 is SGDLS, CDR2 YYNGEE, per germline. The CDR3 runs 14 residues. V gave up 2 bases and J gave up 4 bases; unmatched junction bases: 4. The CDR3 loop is CASSVQGAGETQYF. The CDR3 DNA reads TGTGCCAGCAGCGTCCAGGGGGCGGGAGAGACCCAGTACTTC.

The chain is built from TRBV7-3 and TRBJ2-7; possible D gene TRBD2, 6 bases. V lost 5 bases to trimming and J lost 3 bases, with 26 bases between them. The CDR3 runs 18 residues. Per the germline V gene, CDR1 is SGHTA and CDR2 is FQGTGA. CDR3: CASSLSPPVLAGIYEQYF. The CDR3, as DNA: TGTGCCAGCAGCCTAAGTCCGCCTGTACTAGCTGGGATCTACGAGCAGTACTTC.

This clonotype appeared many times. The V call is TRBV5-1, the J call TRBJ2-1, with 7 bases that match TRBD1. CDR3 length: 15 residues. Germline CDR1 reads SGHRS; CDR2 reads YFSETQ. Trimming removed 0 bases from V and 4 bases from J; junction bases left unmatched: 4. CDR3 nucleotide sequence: TGCGCCAGCAGCTTGGCGGGACAGCTTTACAATGAGCAGTTCTTC. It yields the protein CASSLAGQLYNEQFF.

CDR3 sequence: CASSTTGNQPQHF. As DNA, the CDR3 is TGTGCCAGCAGCACGACAGGCAATCAGCCCCAGCATTTT. This chain joins TRBV28 and TRBJ1-5, with TRBD1 as a possible D gene (5 bases). CDR3 length: 13 amino acids. The germline V gene has CDR1 MDHEN and CDR2 SYDVKM. The germline V and J ends were trimmed by 6 bases and 2 bases, with 8 bases remaining between them.

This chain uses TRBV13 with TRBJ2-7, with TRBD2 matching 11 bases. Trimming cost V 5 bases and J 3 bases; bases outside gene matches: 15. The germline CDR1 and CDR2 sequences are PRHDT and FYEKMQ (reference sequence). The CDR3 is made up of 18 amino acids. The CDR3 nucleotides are TGTGCCAGCAGCCGGACAGGCCCTTTTGGGACTAGCGGCTACGAGCAGTACTTC. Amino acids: CASSRTGPFGTSGYEQYF.

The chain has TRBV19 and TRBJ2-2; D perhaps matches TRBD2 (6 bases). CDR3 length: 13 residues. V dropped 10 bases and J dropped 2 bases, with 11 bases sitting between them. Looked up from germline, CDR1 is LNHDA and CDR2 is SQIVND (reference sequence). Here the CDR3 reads CAIRDSNTGELFF. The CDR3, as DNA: TGTGCCATCCGGGACTCAAACACCGGGGAGCTGTTTTTT.

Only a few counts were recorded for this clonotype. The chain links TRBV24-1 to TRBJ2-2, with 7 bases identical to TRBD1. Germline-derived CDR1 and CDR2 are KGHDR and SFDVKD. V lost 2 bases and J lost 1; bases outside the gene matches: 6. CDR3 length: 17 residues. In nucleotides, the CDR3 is TGTGCCACCAGTGATTACCTAGACAGGGAGAACACCGGGGAGCTGTTTTTT. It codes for CATSDYLDRENTGELFF.

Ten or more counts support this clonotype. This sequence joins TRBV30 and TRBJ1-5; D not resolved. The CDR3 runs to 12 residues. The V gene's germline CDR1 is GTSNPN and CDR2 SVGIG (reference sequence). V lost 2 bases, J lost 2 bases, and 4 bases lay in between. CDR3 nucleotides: TGTGCCTGGAGTCGGGGCAATCAGCCCCAGCATTTT. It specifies CAWSRGNQPQHF.

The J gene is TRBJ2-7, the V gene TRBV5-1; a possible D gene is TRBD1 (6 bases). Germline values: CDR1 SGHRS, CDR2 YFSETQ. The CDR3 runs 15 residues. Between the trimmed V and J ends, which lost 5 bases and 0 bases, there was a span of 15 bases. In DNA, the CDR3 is TGCGCCAGCAGTAGCAGGGGTGGGAGCTCCTACGAGCAGTACTTC. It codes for CASSSRGGSSYEQYF.

The CDR3 here is CATRPRDGYGYTF. The DNA of the CDR3 is TGTGCCACCAGGCCAAGGGACGGCTATGGCTACACCTTC. The V call is TRBV24-1, the J call TRBJ1-2; the D gene is possibly TRBD1 (5 bases). The length of the CDR3 is 13 residues. Germline V lookup: CDR1 KGHDR, CDR2 SFDVKD. Trimming stripped 7 bases from V and 4 bases from J, with 12 bases between.

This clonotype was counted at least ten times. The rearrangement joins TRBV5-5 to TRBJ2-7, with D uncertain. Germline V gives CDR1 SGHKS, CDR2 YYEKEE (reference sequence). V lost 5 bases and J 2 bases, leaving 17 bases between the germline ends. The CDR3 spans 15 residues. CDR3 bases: TGTGCCAGCAGTGTCGACATGTTTGGGACCTACGAGCAGTACTTC. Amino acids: CASSVDMFGTYEQYF.

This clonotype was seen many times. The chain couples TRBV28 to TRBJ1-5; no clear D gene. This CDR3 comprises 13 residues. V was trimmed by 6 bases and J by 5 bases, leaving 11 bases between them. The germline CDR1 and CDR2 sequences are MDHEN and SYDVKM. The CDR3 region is CASREALHQPQHF. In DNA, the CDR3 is TGTGCCAGCAGAGAAGCCCTTCATCAGCCCCAGCATTTT.

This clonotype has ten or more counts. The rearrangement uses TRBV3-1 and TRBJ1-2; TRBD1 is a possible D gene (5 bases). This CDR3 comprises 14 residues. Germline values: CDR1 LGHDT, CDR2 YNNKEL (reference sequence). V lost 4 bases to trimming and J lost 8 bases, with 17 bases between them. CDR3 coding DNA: TGTGCCAGCAGCCCGGGACGCCAGGTCTTCGGCTACACCTTC. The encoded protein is CASSPGRQVFGYTF.

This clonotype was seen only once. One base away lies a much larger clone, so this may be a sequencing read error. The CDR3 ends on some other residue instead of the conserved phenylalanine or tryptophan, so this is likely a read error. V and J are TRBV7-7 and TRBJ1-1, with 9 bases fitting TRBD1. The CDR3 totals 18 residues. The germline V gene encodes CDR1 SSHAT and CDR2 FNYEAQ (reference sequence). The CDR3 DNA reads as TGTGCTAGCAGCATCCGGGACAGGGCCACTATTATGAACACTGAAGCTTTCTTA. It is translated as CASSIRDRATIMNTEAFL.

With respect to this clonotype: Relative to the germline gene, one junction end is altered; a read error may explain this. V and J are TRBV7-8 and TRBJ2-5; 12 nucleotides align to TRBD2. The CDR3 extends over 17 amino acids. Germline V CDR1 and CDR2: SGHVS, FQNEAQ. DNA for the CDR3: TGTGCCAGCAGTTTAGGAGGACTAGCGGGATTTCAAGAGACCCAGTACTTC. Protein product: CASSLGGLAGFQETQYF.

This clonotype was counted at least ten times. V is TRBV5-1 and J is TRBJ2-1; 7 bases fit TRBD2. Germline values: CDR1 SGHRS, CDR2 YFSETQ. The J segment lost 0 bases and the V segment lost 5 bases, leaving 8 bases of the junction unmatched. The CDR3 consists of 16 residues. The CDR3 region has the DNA TGCGCCAGCAGACCAACTAGCGCCAGCTCCTACAATGAGCAGTTCTTC. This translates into CASRPTSASSYNEQFF.

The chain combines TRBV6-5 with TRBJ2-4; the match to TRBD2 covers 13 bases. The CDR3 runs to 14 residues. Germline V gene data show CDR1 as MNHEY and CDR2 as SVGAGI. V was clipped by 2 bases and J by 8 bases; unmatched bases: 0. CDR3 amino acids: CASSYGTSGDIQYF. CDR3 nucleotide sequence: TGTGCCAGCAGTTACGGGACTAGCGGGGACATTCAGTACTTC.

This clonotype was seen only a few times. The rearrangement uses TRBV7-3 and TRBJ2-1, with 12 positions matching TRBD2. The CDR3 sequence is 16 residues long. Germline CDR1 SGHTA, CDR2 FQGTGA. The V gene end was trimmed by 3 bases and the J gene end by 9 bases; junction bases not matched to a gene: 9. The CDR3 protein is CASSLYSTSGSFEQFF. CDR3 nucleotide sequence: TGTGCCAGCAGCTTGTATTCGACTAGCGGGAGCTTTGAGCAGTTCTTC.

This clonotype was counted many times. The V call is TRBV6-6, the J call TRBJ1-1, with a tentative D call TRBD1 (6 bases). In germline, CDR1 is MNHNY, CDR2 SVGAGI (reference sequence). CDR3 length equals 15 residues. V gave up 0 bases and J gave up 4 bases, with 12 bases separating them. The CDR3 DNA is TGTGCCAGCAGTTACTCGAGTACAGGGTCCACTGAAGCTTTCTTT. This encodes CASSYSSTGSTEAFF.

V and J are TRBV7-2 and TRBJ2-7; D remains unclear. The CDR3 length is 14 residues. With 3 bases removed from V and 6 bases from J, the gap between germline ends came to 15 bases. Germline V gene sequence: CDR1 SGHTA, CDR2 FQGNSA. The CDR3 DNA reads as TGTGCCAGCAGCTTTGGGCGGAGTTTCGCCGAGCAGTACTTC. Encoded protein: CASSFGRSFAEQYF.

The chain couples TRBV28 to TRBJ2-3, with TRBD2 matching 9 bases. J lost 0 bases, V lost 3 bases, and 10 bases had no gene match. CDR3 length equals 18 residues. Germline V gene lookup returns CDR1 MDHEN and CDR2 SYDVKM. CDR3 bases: TGTGCCAGCAGTTTCGTTCTTAGACTAGCGGCTAGCACAGATACGCAGTATTTT. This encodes CASSFVLRLAASTDTQYF.

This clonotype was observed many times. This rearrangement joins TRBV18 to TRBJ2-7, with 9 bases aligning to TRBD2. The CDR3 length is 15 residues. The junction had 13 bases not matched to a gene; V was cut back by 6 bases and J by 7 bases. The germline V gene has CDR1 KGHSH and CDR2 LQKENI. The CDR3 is CASSPPASGVREQYF. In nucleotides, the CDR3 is TGTGCCAGCTCCCCCCCGGCTAGCGGGGTGCGGGAGCAGTACTTC.

DNA for the CDR3: TGTGCCAGCCAGGGACATCCAGCCTACGAGCAGTACTTC. Protein: CASQGHPAYEQYF. The genes are TRBV6-2 or TRBV6-3 and TRBJ2-7, with D perhaps matching TRBD1 (6 bases). This CDR3 has 13 amino acids. With 8 bases removed from V and 2 bases from J, the gap between germline ends came to 13 bases. Germline lookup yields CDR1 MNHEY and CDR2 SVGEGT.